The 30 T cell receptor beta chains presented below share a single source sample, sequenced in a study of shared clonotypes between healthy human individuals. Produced via immunoSEQ multiplex PCR; TCRdb's table is partial and in-frame only. The repertoire has a few million clones, approximately 90% of them found once; the top ten carry 0.11% to 0.15%. Specimen: naive CD4+ T cells sorted from blood. Indicated subset: CD45RA+ positively selected. All receptors derive from a man aged 18 to 30 in good health.

The sample holds a few counts of this clone. The rearrangement links TRBV7-9 to TRBJ2-7, with D tentatively TRBD1 (6 bases). The CDR3 loop spans 11 amino acids. Per the germline V gene, CDR1 is SEHNR and CDR2 is FQNEAQ (reference sequence). Trimming removed 4 bases at V and 5 bases at J, with 6 bases between. The CDR3 sequence: CASSSGDEQYF. The CDR3 nucleotides read TGTGCCAGCAGCTCAGGGGACGAGCAGTACTTC.

The chain is built from TRBV5-1 and TRBJ1-6; D may be TRBD1 (6 bases). V lost 4 bases and J lost 9, with 17 bases in between. Germline lookup yields CDR1 SGHRS and CDR2 YFSETQ. The CDR3 consists of 15 residues. CDR3 protein: CASSPAGTLASPLHF. Written as DNA, the CDR3 is TGCGCCAGCAGCCCAGCCGGGACATTGGCTTCACCCCTCCACTTT.

The CDR3 loop is CASRLPGELFF. DNA of the CDR3: TGTGCCAGCCGTTTACCCGGGGAGCTGTTTTTT. This chain uses TRBV6-6 with TRBJ2-2; D is uncertain. The V end was cut by 8 bases, the J end by 6 bases, with 7 bases between. This CDR3 spans 11 amino acids. In germline, CDR1 is MNHNY, CDR2 SVGAGI (reference sequence).

V usage is TRBV30 and J usage is TRBJ2-7; 9 positions agree with TRBD1. The CDR3 contains 14 residues. Trimming took 7 bases from V and 4 from J; bases not matched to a gene: 11. The germline V gene has CDR1 GTSNPN and CDR2 SVGIG (reference sequence). CDR3 in amino acids: CASKAGTGRYEQYF. The CDR3, as DNA: TGTGCCTCCAAAGCCGGGACAGGGAGGTACGAGCAGTACTTC.

The CDR3: CASTIRDSSSGANVLTF. For the CDR3, the DNA is TGTGCCAGTACTATCCGGGACAGCAGCTCTGGGGCCAACGTCCTGACTTTC. The chain has TRBV19 and TRBJ2-6, with 7 nucleotides matching TRBD1. Per the germline V gene, CDR1 is LNHDA and CDR2 is SQIVND (reference sequence). There are 17 residues in the CDR3. J gave up 0 bases and V 7 bases, and 9 bases lay outside the gene matches.

About this clone: The sample has other DNA sequences that encode this CDR3 too. The rearrangement links TRBV5-1 to TRBJ1-1; D ambiguous. The CDR3 runs to 14 residues. Germline V gene sequence: CDR1 SGHRS, CDR2 YFSETQ. With 0 bases removed from V and 2 bases from J, the gap between germline ends came to 8 bases. CDR3 bases: TGCGCCAGCAGCTTGGACATATTAAACACTGAAGCTTTCTTT. Its translation is CASSLDILNTEAFF. Variable domain in full (rest from reference TRBV5-1 and TRBJ1-1): KAGVTQTPRYLIKTRGQQVTLSCSPISGHRSVSWYQQTPGQGLQFLFEYFSETQRNKGNFPGRFSGRQFSNSRSEMNVSTLELGDSALYLCASSLDILNTEAFFGQGTRLTVV.

The rearrangement joins TRBV10-1 to TRBJ1-2; possible D gene TRBD1, 6 bases. Trimming shortened V by 0 bases and J by 7 bases, and 9 bases separated the two germline ends. The CDR3 covers 13 residues. Germline values: CDR1 WNHNN, CDR2 SYGVQD (reference sequence). The DNA for the CDR3 is TGCGCCAGCAGTGAGTCAAAAGGGGGTGGCTACACCTTC. It is translated as CASSESKGGGYTF.

Remarks on this clone: Other nucleotide sequences from this sample produce the same CDR3. This sequence joins TRBV10-3 and TRBJ2-3, with D possibly matching TRBD1 (5 bases). This CDR3 comprises 13 residues. The germline gives CDR1 ENHRY, CDR2 SYGVKD. The V end lost 2 bases, the J end lost 2 bases, and 5 bases lay between the germline ends. For the CDR3, the DNA is TGTGCCATCAGTGAGGGGGCCACAGATACGCAGTATTTT. This gives the protein CAISEGATDTQYF.

The V call is TRBV27, the J call TRBJ1-1; no reliable D call. Per the germline V gene, CDR1 is MNHEY and CDR2 is SMNVEV (reference sequence). The germline V and J ends were trimmed by 4 bases and 1 base, with 16 bases remaining between them. This CDR3 contains 16 residues. CDR3 DNA sequence: TGTGCCAGCAGTTCCACTTCTGGGGTTGGGAACACTGAAGCTTTCTTT. It translates to CASSSTSGVGNTEAFF.

This chain joins TRBV27 and TRBJ2-4; D ambiguous. CDR3 length: 16 amino acids. Trimming pared 6 bases from V and 1 base from J, leaving 16 bases between. The V gene's germline CDR1 is MNHEY and CDR2 SMNVEV (reference sequence). CDR3 amino acids: CASRIPQLGAKNIQYF. Written as DNA, the CDR3 is TGTGCCAGCAGGATCCCGCAATTGGGGGCCAAAAACATTCAGTACTTC.

The chain uses TRBV5-4 and TRBJ2-1, with D possibly called TRBD1 or TRBD2 (5 bases each). The length of the CDR3 is 15 residues. V lost 4 bases to trimming and J lost 3 bases, with 14 bases between them. Germline values: CDR1 SGHNT, CDR2 YYREEE (reference sequence). The CDR3 loop is CASSNRDGHYNEQFF. Written as DNA, the CDR3 is TGTGCCAGCAGCAACCGGGACGGACACTACAATGAGCAGTTCTTC.

A remark on this clone: At one of its ends the junction is not consistent with the germline gene, which may arise from a read error. V gene TRBV2 combines with J gene TRBJ1-2, with a tentative D call TRBD1 (5 bases). The CDR3 loop spans 11 amino acids. Germline lookup yields CDR1 SNHLY and CDR2 FYNNEI. CDR3 nucleotide sequence: TGTGCCAGCAGCGAAGGAGGGGTGAGCACCTTC. This codes for CASSEGGVSTF.

The rearrangement uses TRBV7-9 and TRBJ1-6, with D perhaps TRBD1 (6 bases). The V gene's germline CDR1 is SEHNR and CDR2 FQNEAQ (reference sequence). Trimming took off 1 base at V and 8 bases at J, with 12 bases between the two ends. The CDR3 covers 15 residues. The CDR3 here is CASSLGSQGHSPLHF. CDR3 bases: TGTGCCAGCAGCTTAGGATCGCAGGGGCATTCACCCCTCCACTTT. The variable domain in full, with the rest retrieved from reference TRBV7-9 and TRBJ1-6, is DTGVSQNPRHKITKRGQNVTFRCDPISEHNRLYWYRQTLGQGPEFLTYFQNEAQLEKSRLLSDRFSAERPKGSFSTLEIQRTEQGDSAMYLCASSLGSQGHSPLHFGNGTRLTVT.

V and J are TRBV5-4 and TRBJ1-1; D is uncertain. The length of the CDR3 is 14 residues. Trimming removed 5 bases from V and 4 bases from J, with 15 bases in between. CDR1 and CDR2 (germline): SGHNT, YYREEE (reference sequence). In nucleotides, the CDR3 is TGTGCCAGCAGAACCCGAGAGAAGCTCACTGAAGCTTTCTTT. Translating it yields CASRTREKLTEAFF.

With regard to this clone: The same CDR3 also results from other DNA sequences found in this sample. The chain links TRBV5-1 to TRBJ1-1, with D uncertain. Germline V gene lookup returns CDR1 SGHRS and CDR2 YFSETQ. The CDR3 is made up of 14 amino acids. Trimming stripped 0 bases from V and 1 base from J, with 7 bases between. This CDR3 reads CASSLAGKNTEAFF. The CDR3 DNA sequence: TGCGCCAGCAGCTTGGCGGGGAAGAACACTGAAGCTTTCTTT.

This chain connects TRBV9 to TRBJ1-4; D not certain. This CDR3 is 16 amino acids long. Trimming removed 0 bases at V and 5 bases at J, with 14 bases between. Per germline, CDR1 SGDLS and CDR2 YYNGEE. DNA for the CDR3: TGTGCCAGCAGCGTAGGCGGGCAGGCTTGGAATGAAAAACTGTTTTTT. It specifies CASSVGGQAWNEKLFF.

The CDR3 spells CASSLTRGRWDGYTF. The DNA for the CDR3 is TGTGCCAGCAGCTTAACCAGGGGGCGCTGGGATGGCTACACCTTC. This chain uses TRBV11-2 with TRBJ1-2; the match to TRBD1 covers 8 bases. CDR3 length equals 15 residues. Germline V CDR1 and CDR2: SGHAT, FQNNGV. V was clipped by 2 bases and J by 6 bases; unmatched bases: 8.

The V and J genes are TRBV11-3 and TRBJ2-3; 11 bases align to TRBD2. V dropped 4 bases and J dropped 3; count of bases not matched to a gene: 3. Germline lookup yields CDR1 SGHNT and CDR2 YENEEA. The CDR3 consists of 15 residues. The CDR3 DNA is TGTGCCAGCAGCTCTAGCGGGGGGTTTACAGATACGCAGTATTTT. It yields the protein CASSSSGGFTDTQYF.

The chain is built from TRBV7-2 and TRBJ2-6; tentatively, D is TRBD1 or TRBD2 (5 bases each). Looked up from germline, CDR1 is SGHTA and CDR2 is FQGNSA. There are 15 residues in the CDR3. Deletions cut 1 base from V and 4 bases from J, with 8 bases between. This CDR3 reads CASSLVRDGANVLTF. In DNA, the CDR3 is TGTGCCAGCAGCTTAGTTCGGGACGGGGCCAACGTCCTGACTTTC.

V gene TRBV11-2 combines with J gene TRBJ2-4, with TRBD2 matching 9 bases. Germline values: CDR1 SGHAT, CDR2 FQNNGV. V lost 5 bases and J lost 0; bases outside the gene matches: 11. The CDR3 extends over 18 amino acids. The CDR3 loop reads CASSVSSGIRLAKNIQYF. CDR3 DNA: TGTGCCAGCAGCGTGTCTAGCGGGATAAGACTAGCCAAAAACATTCAGTACTTC.

This clone is a singleton in its sample. This CDR3 reads CASSLPPGGAYNEQFF. CDR3 nucleotide sequence: TGTGCCAGCAGTTTACCCCCAGGGGGAGCCTACAATGAGCAGTTCTTC. This rearrangement joins TRBV27 to TRBJ2-1, with 7 bases that match TRBD1. The germline CDR1 and CDR2 sequences are MNHEY and SMNVEV (reference sequence). The CDR3 runs 16 residues. J gave up 2 bases and V 2 bases, and 6 bases lay outside the gene matches.

This sequence joins TRBV5-1 and TRBJ1-4; D unclear. This CDR3 comprises 14 residues. The germline gives CDR1 SGHRS, CDR2 YFSETQ. Between the trimmed V and J ends, which lost 4 bases and 8 bases, there was a span of 15 bases. The CDR3: CASSPDGFGEKLFF. CDR3 nucleotides: TGCGCCAGCAGCCCCGATGGGTTCGGCGAAAAACTGTTTTTT.

The chain couples TRBV5-6 to TRBJ1-6; D unclear. This CDR3 is 16 amino acids long. The ends were cut back, 1 base at V and 4 bases at J, with 12 bases in the middle. The germline V gene encodes CDR1 SGHDT and CDR2 YYEEEE. CDR3: CASSLSDKKYNSPLHF. DNA of the CDR3: TGTGCCAGCAGCTTGAGTGACAAGAAATATAATTCACCCCTCCACTTT.

The chain employs TRBV18 and TRBJ1-2; D is perhaps TRBD1 (6 bases). In germline, CDR1 is KGHSH, CDR2 LQKENI. V dropped 4 bases and J dropped 8 bases, with 20 bases sitting between them. This CDR3 has 15 amino acids. CDR3 sequence reads: CASSHRGGRGSGYTF. The CDR3 DNA follows: TGTGCCAGCTCACACCGGGGGGGCCGGGGGAGCGGCTACACCTTC.

Comment on this clone: This sample includes further DNA sequences coding for the same CDR3. The chain employs TRBV6-1 and TRBJ2-3, with 8 bases that match TRBD2. There are 15 residues in the CDR3. Germline values: CDR1 MNHNS, CDR2 SASEGT. After removal of 3 bases from V and 3 bases from J, the junction contained 5 bases not matched to a gene. DNA of the CDR3: TGTGCCAGCAGTGACTCCGGGACTAGTACAGATACGCAGTATTTT. Translating gives CASSDSGTSTDTQYF.

V gene TRBV11-2 combines with J gene TRBJ1-4, with D unclear. Germline CDR1 reads SGHAT; CDR2 reads FQNNGV. Trimming stripped 5 bases from V and 5 bases from J, with 3 bases between. The CDR3 runs to 11 residues. The CDR3: CASSTNEKLFF. The CDR3 DNA is TGTGCCAGCAGCACGAATGAAAAACTGTTTTTT.

The chain couples TRBV5-1 to TRBJ2-2, with 7 bases matching TRBD2. V lost 2 bases and J lost 5; bases outside the gene matches: 3. The CDR3 contains 14 residues. From germline, CDR1 is SGHRS and CDR2 YFSETQ. CDR3 coding DNA: TGCGCCAGCAGCTTCCGGGAGGAGACCGGGGAGCTGTTTTTT. Protein product: CASSFREETGELFF.

The chain has TRBV5-8 and TRBJ2-2; tentatively, D is TRBD1 (5 bases). The V and J ends lost 1 base and 3 bases respectively, with 13 bases between them. This CDR3 spans 16 amino acids. CDR1 and CDR2 (germline): SGHTS, YDEGEE. The CDR3 loop reads CASSLTQGSYTGELFF. The CDR3 DNA reads TGTGCCAGCAGCTTGACGCAGGGATCGTACACCGGGGAGCTGTTTTTT.

The chain has TRBV18 and TRBJ2-2; 9 bases align to TRBD1. This CDR3 region has 16 residues. After removal of 0 bases from V and 5 bases from J, the junction contained 4 bases not matched to a gene. Germline lookup yields CDR1 KGHSH and CDR2 LQKENI. The DNA of the CDR3 is TGTGCCAGCTCACCACCCGGGACAGGGAGTACCGGGGAGCTGTTTTTT. Its protein is CASSPPGTGSTGELFF.

This clone is a singleton in its sample. The genes are TRBV29-1 and TRBJ1-2; D gene ambiguous. Germline CDR1 SQVTM, CDR2 ANQGSEA. The CDR3 length is 15 residues. The V and J ends lost 0 bases and 4 bases respectively, with 15 bases between them. Here the CDR3 DNA reads TGCAGCGTTGAAGACTCGTCTCTACGGGGCTATGGCTACACCTTC. Translation: CSVEDSSLRGYGYTF.